Each of the 20 T cell receptor beta chains below was sequenced from the same sample in a study of T-cell reconstitution after alpha-beta-depleted transplantation in children. Unique molecular identifiers were built into the TCRbeta library. TCRdb recomputed calls from the PCR reads with MiXCR, one row per CDR3 protein. The sample has some 600,000 distinct CDR3 sequences; over 15% are singletons. Sample: PBMCs from the stem cell graft donor, taken from the stem cell graft. The receptors stem from a human donor who donated a stem cell graft to a child with acute myeloid leukemia.

With respect to this clonotype: A much larger clone is a single base away; this may be a read error. The V and J genes are TRBV10-3 and TRBJ2-7; D remains unclear. The CDR3 runs to 13 residues. Germline V gene data show CDR1 as ENHRY and CDR2 as SYGVKD. Written as DNA, the CDR3 is TGTACCATCAGTGCGCATGGGGCCTACGAGCAGTACTTC. This sequence encodes CTISAHGAYEQYF.

This sequence joins TRBV12-3 or TRBV12-4 and TRBJ2-2; unclear D gene. This CDR3 is built from 12 residues. The ends were cut back, 7 bases at V and 0 bases at J, with 3 bases in the middle. Here the CDR3 reads CASKPNTGELFF. In DNA form, the CDR3 reads TGTGCCAGCAAGCCGAACACCGGGGAGCTGTTTTTT.

This clonotype was seen only a few times. The rearrangement joins TRBV7-2 to TRBJ2-1; TRBD1 matches at 12 bases. Looked up from germline, CDR1 is SGHTA and CDR2 is FQGNSA. The CDR3 is 15 amino acids. J was trimmed by 8 bases and V by 1 base; bases with no gene match: 3. The CDR3 sequence: CASSLVGTGGHEQFF. The CDR3 DNA reads TGTGCCAGCAGCTTAGTGGGGACAGGGGGCCATGAGCAGTTCTTC.

V and J are TRBV7-8 and TRBJ2-7, with 7 bases matching TRBD2. The CDR3 totals 13 residues. From germline, CDR1 is SGHVS and CDR2 FQNEAQ. The V segment lost 5 bases and the J segment 7 bases; nucleotides outside the gene matches: 8. The CDR3 DNA sequence: TGTGCCAGCAGCCCAGCGGGGTTTAAAGAGCAGTACGTC. Translation: CASSPAGFKEQYV.

This clonotype appeared a few times. The chain carries TRBV5-6 and TRBJ2-1; TRBD1 agrees at 7 bases. CDR3 length: 17 amino acids. Germline CDR1 SGHDT, CDR2 YYEEEE. J was trimmed by 3 bases and V by 6 bases; bases with no gene match: 15. The CDR3 loop reads CASTGLVRDSLYNEQFF. Written as DNA, the CDR3 is TGTGCCAGCACCGGACTTGTTCGGGACAGTCTCTACAATGAGCAGTTCTTC.

V and J are TRBV25-1 and TRBJ1-5; 8 positions agree with TRBD1. CDR3 size: 14 residues. From germline, CDR1 is MGHDK and CDR2 SYGVNS. The trim removed 3 bases at V and 7 bases at J, leaving 5 bases unmatched. The CDR3 loop is CASSDRGLGQPQHF. The CDR3 DNA sequence: TGTGCCAGCAGTGACAGGGGGCTAGGGCAGCCCCAGCATTTT.

The CDR3 protein is CASSLKDNEQFF. The CDR3 DNA follows: TGTGCCAGCAGCTTAAAGGACAATGAGCAGTTCTTC. This chain uses TRBV5-6 with TRBJ2-1; unclear D gene. Germline CDR1 and CDR2: SGHDT and YYEEEE. The CDR3 runs to 12 residues. Trimming removed 2 bases from V and 5 bases from J, with 5 bases in between.

This clonotype was seen a handful of times. This rearrangement joins TRBV7-2 to TRBJ2-3; maybe TRBD1 (6 bases). CDR1 SGHTA and CDR2 FQGNSA come from the germline V gene. V was pared by 4 bases and J by 3 bases, with 17 bases between. The CDR3 consists of 16 residues. CDR3 residues: CASSSQGSIGTDTQYF. As DNA, the CDR3 is TGTGCCAGCAGCTCGCAGGGGAGTATTGGGACAGATACGCAGTATTTT.

This clonotype has ten or more counts. The V gene is TRBV15, the J gene TRBJ2-5; D ambiguous. The CDR3 loop spans 14 amino acids. CDR1 and CDR2 (germline): LNHNV, YYDKDF (reference sequence). The V end lost 0 bases, the J end lost 4 bases, and 9 bases lay between the germline ends. The CDR3 reads CATSRDNGAETQYF. The CDR3 DNA is TGTGCCACCAGCAGAGATAATGGCGCAGAGACCCAGTACTTC. Using reference TRBV15 and TRBJ2-5 for the parts outside the CDR3, the full variable domain is DAMVIQNPRYQVTQFGKPVTLSCSQTLNHNVMYWYQQKSSQAPKLLFHYYDKDFNNEADTPDNFQSRRPNTSFCFLDIRSPGLGDTAMYLCATSRDNGAETQYFGPGTRLLVL.

This clonotype has only a few counts. The chain is built from TRBV20-1 and TRBJ1-1; D not resolved. Germline V gene sequence: CDR1 DFQATT, CDR2 SNEGSKA (reference sequence). Deletions cut 5 bases from V and 2 bases from J, with 12 bases between. The CDR3 has 13 amino acids. For the CDR3, the DNA is TGCAGTGCTCCTGACAAGATCAACACTGAAGCTTTCTTT. Encoded protein: CSAPDKINTEAFF.

The rearrangement uses TRBV3-1 and TRBJ1-5; 9 nucleotides agree with TRBD1. This CDR3 has 19 amino acids. V shed 8 bases, J shed 0 bases, and the junction held 17 bases outside the gene matches. Germline assignment: CDR1 LGHDT and CDR2 YNNKEL (reference sequence). The CDR3 nucleotides read TGTGCCAGCTGTTTCTGGGAAACAGGGGGCCCGGATAGCAATCAGCCCCAGCATTTT. Residues: CASCFWETGGPDSNQPQHF.

There are a few counts of this clonotype. In DNA form, the CDR3 reads TGCGCCAGCAGCCAGCTCACGGGGGGCAATCAGCCCCAGCATTTT. It is translated as CASSQLTGGNQPQHF. The V call is TRBV4-1, the J call TRBJ1-5, with a tentative D call TRBD1 (5 bases). V lost 3 bases to trimming and J lost 2 bases, with 11 bases between them. The CDR3 loop spans 15 amino acids. Germline CDR1 MGHRA, CDR2 YSYEKL.

The CDR3 nucleotides read TGTGCCAGCAGTTTCCCCGGGACGTTTGGCACCTACGAGCAGTACTTC. It encodes CASSFPGTFGTYEQYF. The chain recombines TRBV12-3 or TRBV12-4 with TRBJ2-7; either TRBD1 or TRBD2 may fit D (5 bases each). V was clipped by 3 bases and J by 2 bases, with 17 bases between them. The CDR3 sequence is 16 residues long.

This clonotype was seen many times. The chain joins TRBV7-6 to TRBJ2-5; D might be TRBD2 (5 bases). Germline CDR1 is SGHVS and CDR2 is FNYEAQ. V was cut by 7 bases and J by 5 bases, with 14 bases left in between. This CDR3 spans 13 amino acids. DNA of the CDR3: TGTGCCAGCACGTCTGCGGGCAGCGAGACCCAGTACTTC. Its translation: CASTSAGSETQYF.

In this sample, this clonotype turned up many times. The chain combines TRBV7-2 with TRBJ1-5; 8 positions agree with TRBD1. Germline-derived CDR1 and CDR2 are SGHTA and FQGNSA. The CDR3 is 14 amino acids. V shed 5 bases and J 4 bases; nucleotides not matched to a gene: 4. The CDR3 DNA follows: TGTGCCAGCAGCCCGCGGACAGGGAATCAGCCCCAGCATTTT. Translating it yields CASSPRTGNQPQHF.

This clonotype showed up many times. This chain connects TRBV6-1 to TRBJ2-2, with D unclear. V was clipped by 6 bases and J by 7 bases, with 15 bases between them. The germline V gene encodes CDR1 MNHNS and CDR2 SASEGT. This CDR3 has 14 amino acids. The CDR3 DNA follows: TGTGCCAGCAGCTGGGGATCACCGGGCGGGGAGCTGTTTTTT. The encoded protein is CASSWGSPGGELFF.

This clonotype was seen only a few times. Written as DNA, the CDR3 is TGTGCCAGCAGCCAAGGGGTGACCTATGGCTACACCTTC. This gives the protein CASSQGVTYGYTF. J is TRBJ1-2 and V is TRBV5-6; weak D call: TRBD1 (5 bases). The CDR3 totals 13 residues. With 4 bases removed from V and 4 bases from J, the gap between germline ends came to 11 bases. Germline V gene lookup returns CDR1 SGHDT and CDR2 YYEEEE.

This clonotype showed up many times. The CDR3 sequence is CASSNTNNEQFF. In nucleotides, the CDR3 is TGCGCCAGCAGCAATACTAACAATGAGCAGTTCTTC. V gene TRBV5-1 combines with J gene TRBJ2-1; no clear D. Per the germline V gene, CDR1 is SGHRS and CDR2 is YFSETQ. The V and J ends lost 4 bases and 5 bases respectively, with 7 bases between them. CDR3 length: 12 amino acids.

In this sample, this clonotype turned up many times. V usage is TRBV20-1 and J usage is TRBJ2-3, with 10 bases lining up with TRBD2. The CDR3 has 16 residues. Trimming cost V 5 bases and J 4 bases; bases outside gene matches: 12. Germline values: CDR1 DFQATT, CDR2 SNEGSKA (reference sequence). The CDR3, as DNA: TGCAGTGCTGGCGAAGGAGCGGGGGGGCTAGCAGATACGCAGTATTTT. Its protein is CSAGEGAGGLADTQYF.

This clonotype was detected many times. The chain has TRBV29-1 and TRBJ2-3, with D tentatively TRBD2 (6 bases). V lost 1 base, J lost 4 bases, and 9 bases lay in between. The CDR3 runs 13 residues. Germline-derived CDR1 and CDR2 are SQVTM and ANQGSEA. CDR3 loop: CSVEGSGADTQYF. CDR3 in DNA: TGCAGCGTTGAAGGGTCGGGGGCAGATACGCAGTATTTT.